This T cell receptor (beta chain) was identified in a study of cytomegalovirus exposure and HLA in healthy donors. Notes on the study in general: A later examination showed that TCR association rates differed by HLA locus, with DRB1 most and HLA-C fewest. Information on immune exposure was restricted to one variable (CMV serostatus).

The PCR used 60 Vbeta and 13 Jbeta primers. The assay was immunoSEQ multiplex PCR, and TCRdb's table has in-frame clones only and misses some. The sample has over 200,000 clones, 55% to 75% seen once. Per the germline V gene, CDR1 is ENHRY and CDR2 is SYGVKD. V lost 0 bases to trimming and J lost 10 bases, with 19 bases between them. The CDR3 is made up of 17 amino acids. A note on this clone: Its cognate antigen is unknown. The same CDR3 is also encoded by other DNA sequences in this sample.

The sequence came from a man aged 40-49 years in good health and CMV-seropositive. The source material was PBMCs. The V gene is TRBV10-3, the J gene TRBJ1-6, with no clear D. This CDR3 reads CAISESIWAGEGSPLHF. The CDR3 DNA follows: TGTGCCATCAGTGAGTCGATATGGGCGGGAGAGGGATCACCCCTCCACTTT.